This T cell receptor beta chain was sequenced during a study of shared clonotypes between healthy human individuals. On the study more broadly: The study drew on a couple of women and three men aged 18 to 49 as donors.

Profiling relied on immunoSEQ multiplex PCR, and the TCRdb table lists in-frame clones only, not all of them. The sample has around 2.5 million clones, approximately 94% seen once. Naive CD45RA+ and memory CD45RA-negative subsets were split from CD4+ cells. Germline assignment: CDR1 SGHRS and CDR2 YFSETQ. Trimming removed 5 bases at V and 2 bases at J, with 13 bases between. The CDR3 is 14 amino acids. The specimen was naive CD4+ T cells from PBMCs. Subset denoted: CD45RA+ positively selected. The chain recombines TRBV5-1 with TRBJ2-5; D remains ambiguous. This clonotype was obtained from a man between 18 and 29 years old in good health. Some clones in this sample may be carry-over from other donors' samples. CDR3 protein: CASRPGGAQETQYF. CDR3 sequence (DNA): TGCGCCAGCAGACCCGGTGGAGCTCAAGAGACCCAGTACTTC.